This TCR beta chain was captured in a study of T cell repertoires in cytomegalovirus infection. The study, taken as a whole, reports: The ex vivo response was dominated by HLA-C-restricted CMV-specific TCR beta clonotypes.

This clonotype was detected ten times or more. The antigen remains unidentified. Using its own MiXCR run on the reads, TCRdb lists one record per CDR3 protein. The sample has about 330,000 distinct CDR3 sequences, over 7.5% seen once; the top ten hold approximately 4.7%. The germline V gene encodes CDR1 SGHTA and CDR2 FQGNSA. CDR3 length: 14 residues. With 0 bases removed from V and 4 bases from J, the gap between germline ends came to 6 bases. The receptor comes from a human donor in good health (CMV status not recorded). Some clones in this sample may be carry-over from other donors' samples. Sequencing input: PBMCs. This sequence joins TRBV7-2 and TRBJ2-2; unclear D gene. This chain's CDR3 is CASSLAPLTGELFF. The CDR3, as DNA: TGTGCCAGCAGCTTAGCGCCACTCACCGGGGAGCTGTTTTTT.